The T cell receptor (beta chain) described here comes from a study of T cell responses to AZD1222 COVID-19 vaccine. Both about-4-week and about-12-week second-dose recipients were combined. This CDR3 has 13 residues. Between the trimmed V and J ends, which lost 7 bases and 3 bases, there was a span of 15 bases. The germline CDR1 and CDR2 sequences are SQVTM and ANQGSEA. TCRdb's table, derived via immunoSEQ multiplex PCR, lists solely in-frame clones and lacks some. This repertoire shows over 150,000 clones, roughly 88% found once; its top ten account for around a tenth. This chain uses TRBV29-1 with TRBJ1-2; perhaps TRBD1 as D (5 bases). This TCR derives from an adult who received the AZD1222 COVID-19 vaccine. This specimen consisted of peripheral blood, obtained 28 days after the second AZD1222 dose. The DNA of the CDR3 is TGCAGCGCTCAATCGACAGAAGACTATGGCTACACCTTC. Its translation: CSAQSTEDYGYTF.